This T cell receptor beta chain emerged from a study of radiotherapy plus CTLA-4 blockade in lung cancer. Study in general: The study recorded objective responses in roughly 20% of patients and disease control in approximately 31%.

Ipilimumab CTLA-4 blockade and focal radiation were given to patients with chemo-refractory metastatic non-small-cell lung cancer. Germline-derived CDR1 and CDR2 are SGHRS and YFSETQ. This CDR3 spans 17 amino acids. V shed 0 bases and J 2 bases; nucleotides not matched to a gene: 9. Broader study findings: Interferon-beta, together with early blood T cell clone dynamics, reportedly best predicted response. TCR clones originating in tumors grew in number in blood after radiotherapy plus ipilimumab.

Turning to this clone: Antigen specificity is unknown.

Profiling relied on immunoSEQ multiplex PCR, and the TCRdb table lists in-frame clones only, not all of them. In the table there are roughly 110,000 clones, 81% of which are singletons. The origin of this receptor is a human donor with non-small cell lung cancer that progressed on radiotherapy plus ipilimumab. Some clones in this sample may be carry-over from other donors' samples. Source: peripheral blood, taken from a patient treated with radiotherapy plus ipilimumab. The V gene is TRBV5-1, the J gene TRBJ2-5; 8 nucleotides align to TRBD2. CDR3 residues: CASSLAGLAGSQETQYF. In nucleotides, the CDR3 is TGCGCCAGCAGCTTGGCCGGGCTAGCGGGTTCTCAAGAGACCCAGTACTTC.